The following is a T cell receptor beta chain sequence with its context. The sample belongs to a study of tumour-infiltrating T cells in Burkitt lymphoma. Across the whole study: Overall and progression-free survival were predicted by productive clonality.

TCRdb's table, derived via immunoSEQ multiplex PCR, lists solely in-frame clones and lacks some. The sample lists about 14,000 clones; about 85% were seen once. Germline V gene sequence: CDR1 SGHDT, CDR2 YYEEEE. The CDR3 has 12 amino acids. V gave up 4 bases and J gave up 4 bases, with 8 bases separating them. This TCR was sampled from a human donor with diffuse large B-cell lymphoma. This chain joins TRBV5-6 and TRBJ1-2; D not resolved. The material sequenced was tumor tissue. The CDR3 protein is CASSPSGYGYTF. CDR3 sequence (DNA): TGTGCCAGCAGCCCGTCTGGCTATGGCTACACCTTC.